The text below deals with one T cell receptor beta chain. This clonotype was found a few times. Its binding antigen is unknown. One base away there is no much larger clone; base qualities are not given. The data stem from a study of identical twins (dated by TCRdb to the mid-2010s). Looking at the study overall: To test whether fetal clonotypes persist, the study used deep sequencing on TCR alpha and beta repertoires from monozygotic twins, unrelated adults of various ages, and cord blood. Replicate twin experiments were performed at different times using different library preparation protocols to rule out contamination.

Preparation of the library involved 5' RACE. Data came from an Illumina HiSeq 2000. A universal primer binding site was added through template switching, and the final cDNA carried a unique molecular identifier so that TCR cDNA molecules could be counted accurately. Specific primers in the conserved constant-segment region were used to synthesize first-strand cDNA for the TCR alpha and beta chains. To control for contamination, every cDNA library carried two barcodes: a SMART-Mk sample barcode plus Illumina barcodes. TruSeq adapter sequences along with Illumina sample barcodes were introduced in two successive PCR steps. The TCR alpha and beta cDNA libraries were sequenced on the Illumina HiSeq platform using custom primers. Processing in the source paper ran as follows. MiGEC processed the raw reads to extract unique molecular identifiers, while MiXCR was used to determine the CDR3 positions. For each individual, recombination models were inferred using an EM algorithm with the repgenHMM and IGoR tools. Shared clonotype analysis was performed with the tcR package in R, normalizing sharing by the product of cloneset sizes. Out-of-frame nonproductive sequences were analyzed to study raw recombination free of thymic and clonal selection effects. TCRdb passed the public sequencing reads through fastp at Q25 and MiXCR, retaining productive beta sequences. Merged by CDR3 protein, the rows form single entries marked with the most common genes and DNA. What appears here as the V and J calls and clone size reflects TCRdb's work, not the paper's. This sample lists about 430,000 distinct CDR3 sequences; approximately 17% were detected once. 9% to 15% of the sample is taken by the ten largest.

CDR1 is given as SNHLY and CDR2 as FYNNEI, both from the germline V gene. V is reduced by 0 bases and J by 0 bases, leaving a spacing of 5 bases between them. The CDR3 holds 14 amino acids from the cysteine to the phenylalanine. Here the CDR3 DNA is all that survives: 42 bases in frame from base 1. Every donor in the study was a healthy Caucasian. The researchers also sequenced three unrelated adults who were not twins: a male aged 18 to 29, a male aged 50 to 59, and a female aged 50 to 59. Miltenyi CD45RO+ enrichment and human naive T-cell isolation kits were used to isolate memory (CD45RO+) and naive T cells from PBMC. The investigation overall reported the following: Abundant cord blood beta clonotypes had fewer insertions, young adult naive repertoires showed a similar but weaker trend, and memory repertoires showed no such trend. In monozygotic twins, out-of-frame TCR alpha sharing was systematically underestimated by recombination models, although the models agreed with sharing between unrelated individuals. Invariant T cells such as MAIT and iNKT could partly confound zero-insertion analyses, though diverse VJ usage argued against this for most clonotypes. Compared with coincidental sharing between unrelated individuals, an excess of low generation-probability sequences was observed among out-of-frame TCR alpha sequences shared between twins. Because the same donors could not be followed over many years, the conclusions relied on cross-sectional statistical analysis. The excess sharing between twins in beta out-of-frame sequences was weaker because fewer shared sequences reduced the signal-to-noise ratio.

Sequences were obtained from naive T cells sorted from blood. What this sample's cell subset or site label stands for: cells isolated with a human naive T-cell isolation kit. The chain employs TRBV2 and TRBJ1-1, with no confident D gene call. The TCR was taken from a man in his fifties in good health. CDR3 protein: CASSEARVNTEAFF. The nucleotide sequence is TGTGCCAGCAGTGAAGCGCGTGTGAACACTGAAGCTTTCTTT.